This T cell receptor beta chain was retrieved from a study of glioma-infiltrating T cells. General study points: Non-neoplastic patients had below-expected tissue-blood divergence, while all gliomas exceeded expectation.

CDR3 length: 14 residues. V was pared by 2 bases and J by 4 bases, with 8 bases between. Germline lookup yields CDR1 MGHRA and CDR2 YSYEKL. Amplification of TCR alpha and beta CDR3 regions from RNA used iRepertoire nested multiplex PCR. From the multiplex PCR reads, TCRdb called clonotypes with MiXCR, one entry per CDR3 protein. This repertoire shows about 400,000 distinct CDR3 sequences, less than 50% found once; its top ten account for more than 10%. Only a few counts were recorded for this clonotype. Its antigen is unidentified. Sequencing was carried out using glioma tissue, nonneoplastic brain tissue, or PBMCs (not recorded which). This sequence was found in a human donor with low-grade glioma or glioblastoma, undergoing nonglioma brain surgery, or in good health (not recorded which). J is TRBJ1-4 and V is TRBV4-1; D might be TRBD1 (6 bases). CDR3 region: CASSQPGVNEKLFF. Written as DNA, the CDR3 is TGCGCCAGCAGCCAACCAGGGGTTAATGAAAAACTGTTTTTT.